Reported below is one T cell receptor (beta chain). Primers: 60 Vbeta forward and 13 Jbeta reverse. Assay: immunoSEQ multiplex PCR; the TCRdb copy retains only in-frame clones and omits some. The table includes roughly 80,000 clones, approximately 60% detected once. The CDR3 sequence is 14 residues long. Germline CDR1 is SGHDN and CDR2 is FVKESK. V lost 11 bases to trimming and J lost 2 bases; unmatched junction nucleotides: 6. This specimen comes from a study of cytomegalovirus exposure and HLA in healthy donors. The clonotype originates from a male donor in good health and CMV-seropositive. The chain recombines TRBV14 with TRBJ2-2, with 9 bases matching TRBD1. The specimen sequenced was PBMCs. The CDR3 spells CASRDRVNTGELFF. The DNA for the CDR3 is TGTGCCTCCCGGGACAGGGTAAACACCGGGGAGCTGTTTTTT.